This TCR beta chain stems from a study of shared clonotypes between healthy human individuals. The study's findings and limits: Naive subsets typically showed greater estimated richness than memory subsets.

The CDR3 has 16 residues. Deletions cut 3 bases from V and 4 bases from J, with 16 bases between. Germline loops: CDR1 MDHEN, CDR2 SYDVKM. Repertoires were generated with immunoSEQ multiplex PCR, while TCRdb's copy carries only in-frame clones and drops some. The sample lists roughly 1,000,000 clones, about 80% seen once, with 0.5% to 0.6% in the top ten. This clone was picked up a small number of times. Its specificity is unknown. The TCR was taken from a man between 18 and 35 years old in good health. Some clones in this sample may be carry-over from other donors' samples. This chain links TRBV28 with TRBJ1-5; D is possibly TRBD1 (5 bases). Sequenced input: memory CD4+ T cells from PBMCs. Documented subset: CD45RA-negative fraction. The DNA of the CDR3 is TGTGCCAGCAGTTTCTCCCCAGGGAAGGCAAATCAGCCCCAGCATTTT. Translation: CASSFSPGKANQPQHF.